The clone carrying this T cell receptor beta chain came up a few times. This record comes from a study of T-cell memory formation after mild COVID-19. Study-level background: Each donor largely had its own TCR clusters.

The length of the CDR3 is 13 residues. Per germline, CDR1 MNHNS and CDR2 SASEGT. The V end lost 5 bases, the J end lost 4 bases, and 9 bases lay between the germline ends. TCRdb passed the 5' RACE reads through MiXCR, listing each CDR3 protein once. The sample lists around 500,000 distinct CDR3 sequences, 15% to 20% seen once, with 9% to 15% in the top ten. Sequencing was carried out using PBMCs or a T cell subset sorted from them (not recorded which). The J gene is TRBJ1-5, the V gene TRBV6-1; D unresolved. This clonotype was sampled from an adult woman who had mild COVID-19 (a few samples of this study predate the infection). Cell type and time point are not known. CDR3 region: CASSFDPNQPQHF. The CDR3 nucleotides are TGTGCCAGCAGTTTTGATCCTAATCAGCCCCAGCATTTT.